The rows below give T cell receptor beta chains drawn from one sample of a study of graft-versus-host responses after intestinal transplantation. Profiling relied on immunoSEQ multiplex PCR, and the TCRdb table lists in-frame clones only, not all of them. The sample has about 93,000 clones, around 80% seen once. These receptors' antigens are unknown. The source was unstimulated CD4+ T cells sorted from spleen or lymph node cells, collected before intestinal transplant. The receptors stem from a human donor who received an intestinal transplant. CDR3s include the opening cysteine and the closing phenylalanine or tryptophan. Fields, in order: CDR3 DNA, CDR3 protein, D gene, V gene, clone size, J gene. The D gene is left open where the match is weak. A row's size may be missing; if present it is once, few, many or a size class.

cdr3_nt: TGTGCCAGCAGTTTAGAGGCAGGACTTTATCAGCCCCAGCATTTT
cdr3_aa: CASSLEAGLYQPQHF
d_call: NA
v_call: TRBV28
clone_size: once
j_call: TRBJ1-5

cdr3_nt: TGTGCCAGCAGCTTGGACCCAGGATCCTATGGCTACACCTTC
cdr3_aa: CASSLDPGSYGYTF
d_call: NA
v_call: TRBV5-5
clone_size: NA
j_call: TRBJ1-2

cdr3_nt: TGTGCCAGTAGTATAGTGGCGGGAGGCCAGTACGAGCAGTACTTC
cdr3_aa: CASSIVAGGQYEQYF
d_call: TRBD2
v_call: TRBV19
clone_size: NA
j_call: TRBJ2-7

cdr3_nt: TGTGCCAGCAGTTACGCGGGAGGTCCCTACGAGCAGTACTTC
cdr3_aa: CASSYAGGPYEQYF
d_call: TRBD2
v_call: TRBV6-6
clone_size: NA
j_call: TRBJ2-7

cdr3_nt: TGTGCCAGCAGTTACACAGGGTATGGGACCCAGTACTTC
cdr3_aa: CASSYTGYGTQYF
d_call: NA
v_call: TRBV6-6
clone_size: NA
j_call: TRBJ2-5

cdr3_nt: TGCGCCAGCAGCCAACTAGCGGGGGGCACAGATACGCAGTATTTT
cdr3_aa: CASSQLAGGTDTQYF
d_call: TRBD2
v_call: TRBV4-1
clone_size: NA
j_call: TRBJ2-3

cdr3_nt: TGCGCCAGCAGCTTGCAAACAGCTAATGAAAAACTGTTTTTT
cdr3_aa: CASSLQTANEKLFF
d_call: NA
v_call: TRBV5-1
clone_size: NA
j_call: TRBJ1-4

cdr3_nt: TGTGCCAGCAGCACAACGCCCGGGACTAGCGGGGGGGCCCCCGATGAGCAGTTCTTC
cdr3_aa: CASSTTPGTSGGAPDEQFF
d_call: TRBD2
v_call: TRBV4-2
clone_size: once
j_call: TRBJ2-1

cdr3_nt: TGCGCCAGCAGTCCCGGGACTACCCTCCCCAATGAGCAGTTCTTC
cdr3_aa: CASSPGTTLPNEQFF
d_call: TRBD2
v_call: TRBV4-1
clone_size: few
j_call: TRBJ2-1

cdr3_nt: TGTGCCAGCTCACCCGTAGGGACTAGCGGTAAATACGAGCAGTACTTC
cdr3_aa: CASSPVGTSGKYEQYF
d_call: TRBD2
v_call: TRBV18
clone_size: NA
j_call: TRBJ2-7

cdr3_nt: TGTGCCAGCAGCCCGGGGATGGGGACAGGGAAAAACTATGGCTACACCTTC
cdr3_aa: CASSPGMGTGKNYGYTF
d_call: TRBD1
v_call: TRBV27
clone_size: NA
j_call: TRBJ1-2

cdr3_nt: TGTGCCAGCAGTGAGTTCGCAGGCAACTCTGGAAACACCATATATTTT
cdr3_aa: CASSEFAGNSGNTIYF
d_call: NA
v_call: TRBV25-1
clone_size: NA
j_call: TRBJ1-3

cdr3_nt: TGCGCCAGCAGCCCCGGGGGGGGGAGCTCCTACAATGAGCAGTTCTTC
cdr3_aa: CASSPGGGSSYNEQFF
d_call: TRBD2
v_call: TRBV5-1
clone_size: NA
j_call: TRBJ2-1

cdr3_nt: TGTGCCAGCAGGGAGCAGGGTACTGAAGCTTTCTTT
cdr3_aa: CASREQGTEAFF
d_call: NA
v_call: TRBV2
clone_size: NA
j_call: TRBJ1-1

cdr3_nt: TGCAGCGTTGAAGATCCCTCCCGGACCCAGTACTTC
cdr3_aa: CSVEDPSRTQYF
d_call: NA
v_call: TRBV29-1
clone_size: NA
j_call: TRBJ2-5

cdr3_nt: TGTGCCAGCAGTTTATTAGGGGGAGGCAATCAGCCCCAGCATTTT
cdr3_aa: CASSLLGGGNQPQHF
d_call: NA
v_call: TRBV28
clone_size: NA
j_call: TRBJ1-5

cdr3_nt: TGTGCCAGCAGGGCCCGGCAGGGAGATACGCAGTATTTT
cdr3_aa: CASRARQGDTQYF
d_call: NA
v_call: TRBV6-1
clone_size: NA
j_call: TRBJ2-3

cdr3_nt: TGTGCCAGCTCACTAACACCCCAGGGGTTCGCGAACACCGGGGAGCTGTTTTTT
cdr3_aa: CASSLTPQGFANTGELFF
d_call: NA
v_call: TRBV18
clone_size: NA
j_call: TRBJ2-2

cdr3_nt: TGTGCCAGCAGCGCGGGACTAGTGGCGACCCAGTACTTC
cdr3_aa: CASSAGLVATQYF
d_call: TRBD2
v_call: TRBV2
clone_size: once
j_call: TRBJ2-5

cdr3_nt: TGTGCCAGCTTCAGGGGTAGTGGAAACACCATATATTTT
cdr3_aa: CASFRGSGNTIYF
d_call: NA
v_call: TRBV28
clone_size: NA
j_call: TRBJ1-3

cdr3_nt: TGTGCCAGCGGATCCCTAGCGGGGGCCACAGATACGCAGTATTTT
cdr3_aa: CASGSLAGATDTQYF
d_call: TRBD2
v_call: TRBV28
clone_size: NA
j_call: TRBJ2-3

cdr3_nt: TGTGCCAGCAGCTTAGATGGTCGTGGACAGGCCACTGAAGCTTTCTTT
cdr3_aa: CASSLDGRGQATEAFF
d_call: TRBD1
v_call: TRBV7-9
clone_size: NA
j_call: TRBJ1-1

cdr3_nt: TGTGCCAGCAGGCCCCCTAGGGAGGGGACTGAAGCTTTCTTT
cdr3_aa: CASRPPREGTEAFF
d_call: NA
v_call: TRBV7-9
clone_size: NA
j_call: TRBJ1-1

cdr3_nt: TGTGCCAGCAGCTTAGATCAATCCGGGGAGCTGTTTTTT
cdr3_aa: CASSLDQSGELFF
d_call: NA
v_call: TRBV11-3
clone_size: NA
j_call: TRBJ2-2

cdr3_nt: TGCGCCAGCAGCTTCACTAGCGGGGGTTATAATGAGCAGTTCTTC
cdr3_aa: CASSFTSGGYNEQFF
d_call: TRBD2
v_call: TRBV5-1
clone_size: NA
j_call: TRBJ2-1

cdr3_nt: TGCGCCAGCAGCGCATTTGGCGGGGGACTAAGGAATGAGCAGTTCTTC
cdr3_aa: CASSAFGGGLRNEQFF
d_call: TRBD2
v_call: TRBV5-1
clone_size: once
j_call: TRBJ2-1

cdr3_nt: TGTGCCAGCAGCGGACTAGCAGATACGCAGTATTTT
cdr3_aa: CASSGLADTQYF
d_call: TRBD2
v_call: TRBV5-4
clone_size: NA
j_call: TRBJ2-3

cdr3_nt: TGTGCCAGCAGCGGGGGGACGTCAGCAACTAATGAAAAACTGTTTTTT
cdr3_aa: CASSGGTSATNEKLFF
d_call: NA
v_call: TRBV5-6
clone_size: few
j_call: TRBJ1-4

cdr3_nt: TGTGCCAGCAGCTTGGGGTCGGGGGGAAACACCATATATTTT
cdr3_aa: CASSLGSGGNTIYF
d_call: NA
v_call: TRBV5-4
clone_size: NA
j_call: TRBJ1-3

cdr3_nt: TGCGCCAGCAGCTTAGGGATAAGTCGGGGACAAGAGACCCAGTACTTC
cdr3_aa: CASSLGISRGQETQYF
d_call: NA
v_call: TRBV5-1
clone_size: NA
j_call: TRBJ2-5

cdr3_nt: TGTGCCTGGGGGGACTTCGATCAGCCCCAGCATTTT
cdr3_aa: CAWGDFDQPQHF
d_call: NA
v_call: TRBV30
clone_size: NA
j_call: TRBJ1-5

cdr3_nt: TGTGCCAGCAGTCGGGACAGGGGGACAGATACGCAGTATTTT
cdr3_aa: CASSRDRGTDTQYF
d_call: TRBD1
v_call: TRBV2
clone_size: NA
j_call: TRBJ2-3

cdr3_nt: TGTGCCAGCCATATGGGAGCGGGAGGCTACAATGAGCAGTTCTTC
cdr3_aa: CASHMGAGGYNEQFF
d_call: TRBD2
v_call: TRBV9
clone_size: NA
j_call: TRBJ2-1

cdr3_nt: TGCGCCAGCAGCCTGGGGTCCGGTGCTGGGGGGATAGTTGGGAATGAGCAGTTCTTC
cdr3_aa: CASSLGSGAGGIVGNEQFF
d_call: NA
v_call: TRBV5-1
clone_size: NA
j_call: TRBJ2-1

cdr3_nt: TGTGCCAGCAGCTTCTGGTGTCAGGCGAACACTGAAGCTTTCTTT
cdr3_aa: CASSFWCQANTEAFF
d_call: NA
v_call: TRBV11-3
clone_size: NA
j_call: TRBJ1-1

cdr3_nt: TGTGCCAGCAGCTCACAGGCCTACTCTGGAAACACCATATATTTT
cdr3_aa: CASSSQAYSGNTIYF
d_call: NA
v_call: TRBV7-2
clone_size: NA
j_call: TRBJ1-3

cdr3_nt: TGTGCCAGCAGCCAAGGAGGGGGTAACTCCTACGAGCAGTACTTC
cdr3_aa: CASSQGGGNSYEQYF
d_call: NA
v_call: TRBV4-2
clone_size: NA
j_call: TRBJ2-7